This T cell receptor beta chain stems from a study of T-cell reconstitution after alpha-beta-depleted transplantation in children. The TCRbeta library was prepared with unique molecular identifiers. MiXCR was run by TCRdb on the PCR reads, yielding one entry per CDR3 protein. The sample includes over 150,000 distinct CDR3 sequences, approximately 6.8% of them seen just once. A word on this clonotype: Sequence at one end of the junction differs from germline and may be a read error.

Germline loops: CDR1 SNHLY, CDR2 FYNNEI. The CDR3 consists of 13 residues. J is TRBJ1-2 and V is TRBV2; D gene ambiguous. This TCR was recovered from a human donor who donated a stem cell graft to a child with Wiskott-Aldrich syndrome. The sample here was PBMCs from the stem cell graft donor, taken from the stem cell graft. CDR3 bases: TGTGCCAGAAGTGAGGGATCTAACTATGGCTACACCTTC. The encoded protein is CARSEGSNYGYTF.